A single sample gave rise to the 30 T cell receptor beta chains below, sequenced in a study of CD8 T cells in ankylosing spondylitis. Points from the study as a whole: A TCR beta motif of seven or eight highly homologous variants appeared characteristic of ankylosing spondylitis blood.

Their target antigens are unknown. TCRdb reprocessed the 5' RACE reads with MiXCR, giving one entry per CDR3 protein. The sample has around 390,000 distinct CDR3 sequences, under 25% seen once. The source material was blood, either unsorted or a sorted T cell fraction (not recorded which). The source of these receptors is a male donor with ankylosing spondylitis.

This chain joins TRBV6-5 and TRBJ2-5; tentatively, D is TRBD2 (5 bases). V lost 2 bases and J lost 0, with 7 bases in between. CDR1 and CDR2 from the germline V gene are MNHEY and SVGAGI. There are 14 residues in the CDR3. CDR3 loop: CASSYVGDQETQYF. The CDR3 DNA follows: TGTGCCAGCAGTTACGTGGGAGACCAAGAGACCCAGTACTTC.

The V call is TRBV11-3, the J call TRBJ2-7; 8 nucleotides agree with TRBD2. CDR1 and CDR2 (germline): SGHNT, YENEEA. This CDR3 has 15 residues. The trim removed 2 bases at V and 6 bases at J, leaving 9 bases unmatched. This chain's CDR3 is CASSLQRLASGEQYF. The CDR3 bases are TGTGCCAGCAGCTTACAGAGACTAGCGTCGGGCGAGCAGTACTTC.

This clonotype came up a few times. The CDR3 DNA is TGCAGTGCTAGAGATCCACAGGGGCCGAACGGAGGCTACGAGCAGTACTTC. Its protein is CSARDPQGPNGGYEQYF. This chain joins TRBV20-1 and TRBJ2-7, with TRBD1 matching 7 bases. The ends lost 0 bases at V and 3 bases at J; junction bases unmatched: 14. The CDR3 contains 17 residues. Germline V gives CDR1 DFQATT, CDR2 SNEGSKA (reference sequence).

V is TRBV7-9 and J is TRBJ2-7; TRBD2 might be the D (5 bases). The CDR3 length is 15 residues. Germline lookup yields CDR1 SEHNR and CDR2 FQNEAQ (reference sequence). Deletions cut 2 bases from V and 0 bases from J, with 11 bases between. CDR3 region: CASSLMAGLSYEQYF. As DNA, the CDR3 is TGTGCCAGCAGCTTAATGGCGGGCCTCTCCTACGAGCAGTACTTC.

This clonotype was seen a few times. This rearrangement joins TRBV5-1 to TRBJ2-2; D not certain. CDR3 length: 15 amino acids. Germline loops: CDR1 SGHRS, CDR2 YFSETQ. V was pared by 0 bases and J by 1 base, with 7 bases between. CDR3 residues: CASSLDRQNTGELFF. The CDR3, as DNA: TGCGCCAGCAGCTTGGACCGACAGAACACCGGGGAGCTGTTTTTT.

CDR3 sequence: CASSPPPRTDTQYF. The CDR3 coding sequence is TGTGCCAGCAGCCCTCCCCCCCGCACAGATACGCAGTATTTT. J is TRBJ2-3 and V is TRBV7-8; D ambiguous. V lost 5 bases, J lost 1 base, and 10 bases lay in between. This CDR3 spans 14 amino acids. Germline V gene data show CDR1 as SGHVS and CDR2 as FQNEAQ.

This clonotype was counted between two and nine times. For the CDR3, the DNA is TGCGCCAGCAGCTTGGGACCGACAGGACCGAACTATGGCTACACCTTC. Translation gives CASSLGPTGPNYGYTF. This chain uses TRBV5-1 with TRBJ1-2, with D tentatively TRBD1 (6 bases). CDR3 length equals 16 residues. Trimming took 0 bases from V and 2 from J, leaving 14 bases between them. Germline CDR1 reads SGHRS; CDR2 reads YFSETQ.

This clonotype was counted between two and nine times. The V and J genes are TRBV7-3 and TRBJ2-1; 9 positions agree with TRBD2. Unmatched junction bases numbered 21, after V lost 0 bases and J lost 6 bases. Germline V CDR1 and CDR2: SGHTA, FQGTGA. The CDR3 spans 21 residues. The CDR3 spells CASSLTPLDWAGGTRGNEQFF. The CDR3 DNA is TGTGCCAGCAGCTTAACCCCGCTCGATTGGGCGGGAGGGACCCGGGGCAATGAGCAGTTCTTC.

The J gene is TRBJ2-1, the V gene TRBV24-1; 12 bases line up with TRBD2. The CDR3 consists of 17 residues. Germline V gives CDR1 KGHDR, CDR2 SFDVKD. V lost 3 bases, J lost 1 base, and 3 bases stayed unmatched. The CDR3 region has the DNA TGTGCCACCAGTGATGAGACTAGCGGGAGTTCCTACAATGAGCAGTTCTTC. Protein: CATSDETSGSSYNEQFF.

This clonotype appeared a few times. V is TRBV4-1 and J is TRBJ1-1; 7 nucleotides line up with TRBD1. Germline V gives CDR1 MGHRA, CDR2 YSYEKL. This CDR3 contains 15 residues. The ends lost 3 bases at V and 4 bases at J; junction bases unmatched: 8. CDR3: CASSHQGQGGTEAFF. In DNA form, the CDR3 reads TGCGCCAGCAGCCACCAAGGGCAGGGGGGCACTGAAGCTTTCTTT.

This clonotype was observed a handful of times. The junction shows a germline mismatch at one end, possibly a read error. The V call is TRBV20-1, the J call TRBJ2-4, with D perhaps TRBD2 (5 bases). Germline CDR1 is DFQATT and CDR2 is SNEGSKA (reference sequence). The CDR3 loop spans 13 amino acids. The CDR3 DNA follows: TGCAGCGCTAGATCCGGCCCGGGGAACATTCAGTACTTC. Its protein is CSARSGPGNIQYF.

Only a few counts were recorded for this clonotype. The gene calls are TRBV2 and TRBJ1-3; D call uncertain. Trimming cost V 5 bases and J 3 bases, with 14 bases left between them. CDR3 length equals 15 residues. Germline values: CDR1 SNHLY, CDR2 FYNNEI. The CDR3 spells CASSRDTLIGNTIYF. CDR3 sequence (DNA): TGTGCCAGCAGTCGCGACACCCTTATTGGAAACACCATATATTTT.

The V and J genes are TRBV20-1 and TRBJ2-7; D not certain. The CDR3 has 13 residues. Trimming stripped 6 bases from V and 4 bases from J, with 16 bases between. Germline assignment: CDR1 DFQATT and CDR2 SNEGSKA (reference sequence). The CDR3 sequence: CSARRHPGYEQYF. CDR3 nucleotide sequence: TGCAGTGCGAGACGGCATCCTGGGTACGAGCAGTACTTC.

The gene calls are TRBV2 and TRBJ1-1, with D perhaps matching TRBD1 (6 bases). There are 15 residues in the CDR3. The V end lost 7 bases, the J end lost 0 bases, and 15 bases lay between the germline ends. The germline gives CDR1 SNHLY, CDR2 FYNNEI. CDR3 in amino acids: CASTVGGLMNTEAFF. CDR3 nucleotide sequence: TGTGCCAGCACTGTGGGGGGCCTCATGAACACTGAAGCTTTCTTT. The full variable domain, in which reference TRBV2 and TRBJ1-1 provide the parts outside the CDR3, is EPEVTQTPSHQVTQMGQEVILRCVPISNHLYFYWYRQILGQKVEFLVSFYNNEISEKSEIFDDQFSVERPDGSNFTLKIRSTKLEDSAMYFCASTVGGLMNTEAFFGQGTRLTVV.

The chain is built from TRBV5-4 and TRBJ2-3; no clear D gene. CDR1 is SGHNT and CDR2 is YYREEE in the germline V gene (reference sequence). V gave up 5 bases and J gave up 4 bases, with 14 bases separating them. The CDR3 covers 14 residues. The CDR3 bases are TGTGCCAGCAGTATTTCCTTGGGTGCAGATACGCAGTATTTT. Translated: CASSISLGADTQYF.

The genes are TRBV5-1 and TRBJ2-6; D not resolved. CDR1 and CDR2 from the germline V gene are SGHRS and YFSETQ. This CDR3 has 17 amino acids. V shed 1 base and J shed 0 bases, with 11 bases lying between them. CDR3 amino acids: CASSLLTGSSGANVLTF. The CDR3 DNA reads as TGCGCCAGCAGCTTGCTAACTGGTAGCTCTGGGGCCAACGTCCTGACTTTC.

A single count supports this clonotype. This chain uses TRBV20-1 with TRBJ1-1, with 9 bases fitting TRBD1. The germline gives CDR1 DFQATT, CDR2 SNEGSKA (reference sequence). With V trimmed by 8 bases and J by 5 bases, 6 bases remained unmatched. The CDR3 sequence is 12 residues long. This chain's CDR3 is CSPTGGRTEAFF. Here the CDR3 DNA reads TGCAGTCCCACAGGGGGCAGAACTGAAGCTTTCTTT.

This chain joins TRBV5-1 and TRBJ1-2, with TRBD1 matching over 8 bases. Germline trimming cut 5 bases from V and 6 bases from J; bases unmatched to any gene: 9. The CDR3 spans 14 residues. The V gene's germline CDR1 is SGHRS and CDR2 YFSETQ. The CDR3 loop is CASRWDRNADGYTF. CDR3 bases: TGCGCCAGCAGGTGGGACAGGAACGCTGATGGCTACACCTTC.

The chain joins TRBV16 to TRBJ2-5; the D gene is possibly TRBD1 (5 bases). The V and J ends lost 1 base and 1 base respectively, with 10 bases between them. The CDR3 is 15 residues long. The germline V gene encodes CDR1 KGHSY and CDR2 FQNENV. In DNA, the CDR3 is TGTGCCAGCAGCCAATTGCAGGGCCTCCAAGAGACCCAGTACTTC. Its protein is CASSQLQGLQETQYF.

This clonotype was counted between two and nine times. The gene calls are TRBV20-1 and TRBJ2-5; D is perhaps TRBD2 (5 bases). This CDR3 is 13 amino acids long. The V gene's germline CDR1 is DFQATT and CDR2 SNEGSKA (reference sequence). V dropped 2 bases and J dropped 5 bases, with 12 bases sitting between them. In nucleotides, the CDR3 is TGCAGTGCTAGATCAGGAGGCACGGAGACCCAGTACTTC. It translates to CSARSGGTETQYF.

J is TRBJ1-1 and V is TRBV29-1; the match to TRBD1 covers 9 bases. The CDR3 runs to 14 residues. V lost 7 bases, J lost 6 bases, and 12 bases stayed unmatched. Germline values: CDR1 SQVTM, CDR2 ANQGSEA. The CDR3 protein is CSGRRDRATAEAFF. The DNA of the CDR3 is TGCAGCGGCCGGAGGGACAGGGCCACGGCTGAAGCTTTCTTT.

This clonotype showed up many times. In nucleotides, the CDR3 is TGTGCCAGCAGCTTAGACAGAAACTCCTACGAGCAGTACTTC. This sequence encodes CASSLDRNSYEQYF. V is TRBV7-8 and J is TRBJ2-7; no reliable D call. CDR1 and CDR2 from the germline V gene are SGHVS and FQNEAQ. V was shortened by 1 base and J by 0 bases, with 7 bases between the two germline ends. The CDR3 extends over 14 amino acids.

This clonotype came up a few times. The chain combines TRBV5-1 with TRBJ1-5; possibly TRBD1 for D (5 bases). The CDR3 length is 15 residues. V dropped 0 bases and J dropped 7 bases, with 14 bases sitting between them. The germline CDR1 and CDR2 sequences are SGHRS and YFSETQ. CDR3 region: CASSLGGVARQPQHF. The CDR3 coding sequence is TGCGCCAGCAGCTTGGGAGGGGTGGCCCGGCAGCCCCAGCATTTT.

This clonotype was seen only a few times. The chain couples TRBV12-3 or TRBV12-4 to TRBJ2-3; possible D gene TRBD1, 6 bases. This CDR3 has 12 amino acids. Trimming removed 10 bases at V and 4 bases at J, with 12 bases between. The CDR3 DNA is TGTGCCACTACCAGGGGTGCAGATACGCAGTATTTT. It specifies CATTRGADTQYF.

V usage is TRBV7-9 and J usage is TRBJ2-2; no clear D. The V and J ends lost 5 bases and 0 bases respectively, with 10 bases between them. The CDR3 is made up of 15 amino acids. Germline values: CDR1 SEHNR, CDR2 FQNEAQ (reference sequence). Here the CDR3 DNA reads TGTGCCAGCAGCATCGTATGGGCGAACACCGGGGAGCTGTTTTTT. Translating gives CASSIVWANTGELFF. The entire variable domain, with the rest obtained from reference TRBV7-9 and TRBJ2-2, is as follows: DTGVSQNPRHKITKRGQNVTFRCDPISEHNRLYWYRQTLGQGPEFLTYFQNEAQLEKSRLLSDRFSAERPKGSFSTLEIQRTEQGDSAMYLCASSIVWANTGELFFGEGSRLTVL.

This rearrangement joins TRBV12-3 or TRBV12-4 to TRBJ1-5; the D is unclear. V was trimmed by 2 bases and J by 7 bases, leaving 9 bases between them. The CDR3 totals 13 residues. DNA for the CDR3: TGTGCCAGCAGTTTAACCGCCGAACAGCCCCAGCATTTT. Amino acids: CASSLTAEQPQHF.

This clonotype occurred many times. The genes are TRBV29-1 and TRBJ2-7; 9 bases agree with TRBD1. The J segment lost 4 bases and the V segment lost 6 bases, leaving 7 bases of the junction unmatched. This CDR3 has 13 amino acids. Germline CDR1 and CDR2: SQVTM and ANQGSEA. The CDR3 DNA reads TGCAGCGTAGGGACAGGGCACCGGTACGAGCAGTACTTC. Amino acid sequence: CSVGTGHRYEQYF.

The rearrangement links TRBV7-6 to TRBJ1-5; D is undetermined. Trimming stripped 3 bases from V and 4 bases from J, with 10 bases between. Germline V gene lookup returns CDR1 SGHVS and CDR2 FNYEAQ. The CDR3 contains 14 residues. This CDR3 reads CASSLGRANQPQHF. CDR3 coding DNA: TGTGCCAGCAGCTTGGGCAGAGCTAATCAGCCCCAGCATTTT.

This clonotype has only one observation. The rearrangement links TRBV3-1 to TRBJ2-2; D might be TRBD2 (6 bases). V was cut by 4 bases and J by 3 bases, with 12 bases left in between. This CDR3 comprises 15 residues. Germline V gene sequence: CDR1 LGHDT, CDR2 YNNKEL (reference sequence). CDR3 DNA sequence: TGTGCCAGCAGCCCCACCCCGGGAGACACCGGGGAGCTGTTTTTT. Residues: CASSPTPGDTGELFF.

V is TRBV20-1 and J is TRBJ2-7; 8 bases align to TRBD1. Trimming removed 8 bases from V and 5 bases from J; junction bases left unmatched: 8. Germline CDR1 reads DFQATT; CDR2 reads SNEGSKA (reference sequence). CDR3 length: 12 residues. The CDR3 region is CSLPGQVNEQYF. CDR3 nucleotide sequence: TGCAGTCTCCCGGGACAGGTAAACGAGCAGTACTTC.